This TCR beta chain was retrieved from a study of blood T cells in healthy people across ages. This clonotype was observed a few times. The CDR3 consists of 13 residues. V gave up 7 bases and J gave up 9 bases; unmatched junction bases: 11. The germline gives CDR1 SQVTM, CDR2 ANQGSEA. The second PCR ran 7 to 11 cycles with a sample-barcoded 5' primer and J-beta primers. Paired-end reads containing CDR3 totaled no fewer than 2.5 million for each sample. TCRdb fed the 5' RACE reads into MiXCR, producing one record per CDR3 protein. There are about 1,800,000 distinct CDR3 sequences in the sample; 28% occur only once, and 7.7% lies in the top ten.

The chain employs TRBV29-1 and TRBJ2-1; 8 positions agree with TRBD2. This TCR derives from a woman in her 30s in good health. The sequencing input was blood. CDR3 DNA sequence: TGCAGCGCCAAGCACGGGGGGGCCGCTGAGCAGTTCTTC. Its translation: CSAKHGGAAEQFF.